These 18 T cell receptor beta chains were sequenced from one sample in a study of human T cells and chemical hapten exposure. Sample time point: pre-sensitization, week 0. Treatment described: therapeutic diphenylcyclopropenone sensitization with weekly scalp DPC. TCRdb called the RACE reads again in MiXCR, with one record for every CDR3 protein. The sample gives about 110,000 distinct CDR3 sequences, roughly 12% of which show up once; more than 1.5% is in the top ten. The specimen was whole blood, collected in connection with sensitization to the hapten diphenylcyclopropenone (DPC). These TCRs come from a woman between 45 and 65 years old with alopecia areata. Some clones in this sample may be carry-over from other donors' samples.

A few counts support this clonotype. The DNA for the CDR3 is TGCAGTCCGCGTCGGGGGGCTGGAGATACGCAGTATTTT. Translating gives CSPRRGAGDTQYF. This sequence joins TRBV20-1 and TRBJ2-3; the D gene is possibly TRBD2 (7 bases). Trimming removed 8 bases at V and 5 bases at J, with 17 bases between. The CDR3 is made up of 13 amino acids. Germline V gene data show CDR1 as DFQATT and CDR2 as SNEGSKA (reference sequence).

This clonotype was recorded many times. The genes are TRBV5-1 and TRBJ2-1; TRBD2 matches 9 bases. Germline CDR1 reads SGHRS; CDR2 reads YFSETQ. Unmatched junction bases numbered 9, after V lost 7 bases and J lost 1 base. The CDR3 loop spans 16 amino acids. CDR3 sequence reads: CASSNSGSGSYNEQFF. The CDR3 bases are TGCGCCAGCTCAAATAGCGGGAGTGGGTCCTACAATGAGCAGTTCTTC.

The V gene is TRBV3-1, the J gene TRBJ2-7, with D possibly TRBD2 on 6 matching bases. CDR1 is LGHDT, CDR2 YNNKEL, per germline (reference sequence). This CDR3 has 16 residues. V was pared by 0 bases and J by 2 bases, with 14 bases between. Written as DNA, the CDR3 is TGTGCCAGCAGCCAAGAGTGGGGGGTAGGGCCCTACGAGCAGTACTTC. This sequence encodes CASSQEWGVGPYEQYF.

The chain couples TRBV29-1 to TRBJ2-7, with no clear D. Trimming stripped 4 bases from V and 0 bases from J, with 4 bases between. CDR3 length: 11 residues. In germline, CDR1 is SQVTM, CDR2 ANQGSEA. CDR3 DNA: TGCAGCGTTGTTACCTCCTACGAGCAGTACTTC. Its translation is CSVVTSYEQYF.

This clonotype has a handful of counts. The CDR3 nucleotides read TGTGCCAGCAGTGGTAGCACCCCCGATTCACCCCTCCACTTT. Its protein product is CASSGSTPDSPLHF. The chain carries TRBV2 and TRBJ1-6; D is ambiguous. CDR1 and CDR2 from the germline V gene are SNHLY and FYNNEI. The ends were cut back, 4 bases at V and 8 bases at J, with 12 bases in the middle. The CDR3 has 14 residues.

The genes are TRBV20-1 and TRBJ2-2, with 8 bases fitting TRBD2. The germline gives CDR1 DFQATT, CDR2 SNEGSKA (reference sequence). The CDR3 runs to 15 residues. V lost 6 bases, J lost 0 bases, and 6 bases stayed unmatched. The CDR3 region is CSAPSGGSNTGELFF. CDR3 bases: TGCAGTGCACCCAGCGGGGGCTCGAACACCGGGGAGCTGTTTTTT.

This clonotype was seen only a few times. V gene TRBV11-1 combines with J gene TRBJ2-4; D is possibly TRBD2 (6 bases). Germline lookup yields CDR1 SGHAT and CDR2 FQDESV (reference sequence). Deletions cut 0 bases from V and 11 bases from J, with 14 bases between. The CDR3 is 14 amino acids. CDR3 in DNA: TGTGCCAGCAGCTTAGCGGGAGGCAGGGACCTTCAGTACTTC. This gives the protein CASSLAGGRDLQYF. Full variable domain (remainder filled in from reference TRBV11-1 and TRBJ2-4): EAEVAQSPRYKITEKSQAVAFWCDPISGHATLYWYRQILGQGPELLVQFQDESVVDDSQLPKDRFSAERLKGVDSTLKIQPAELGDSAMYLCASSLAGGRDLQYFGAGTRLSVL.

V is TRBV7-6 and J is TRBJ2-2, with D possibly TRBD1 on 6 matching bases. The CDR3 is 16 residues long. The germline V and J ends were trimmed by 0 bases and 4 bases, with 12 bases remaining between them. Germline CDR1 and CDR2: SGHVS and FNYEAQ. CDR3 protein: CASSLAPGHLTGELFF. Here the CDR3 DNA reads TGTGCCAGCAGCTTAGCTCCGGGACACCTCACCGGGGAGCTGTTTTTT.

At least ten counts were recorded for this clonotype. This sequence joins TRBV28 and TRBJ1-1; 7 bases are shared with TRBD1. The CDR3 is 14 residues long. Germline CDR1 is MDHEN and CDR2 is SYDVKM. V lost 6 bases and J lost 1; bases outside the gene matches: 5. The CDR3 loop reads CASSPGTANTEAFF. For the CDR3, the DNA is TGTGCCAGCAGCCCCGGGACAGCGAACACTGAAGCTTTCTTT.

This clonotype has just a few counts. A read error may produce the germline difference seen at one junction end. V usage is TRBV29-1 and J usage is TRBJ1-2, with D possibly matching TRBD1 (6 bases). CDR3 length: 16 residues. From germline, CDR1 is SQVTM and CDR2 ANQGSEA. The chain's CDR3 is CSVEVPRPGANYGHTF. The CDR3, as DNA: TGCAGCGTTGAAGTCCCGCGGCCAGGGGCTAACTATGGCCACACCTTC.

This clonotype has ten or more counts. This sequence joins TRBV24-1 and TRBJ1-1, with a weak D call TRBD1 (5 bases). CDR1 is KGHDR, CDR2 SFDVKD, per germline. Trimming cost V 6 bases and J 0 bases, with 7 bases left between them. The CDR3 runs 13 residues. The CDR3 region has the DNA TGTGCCACCAGTCAGGGCCTGAACACTGAAGCTTTCTTT. Its translation is CATSQGLNTEAFF.

This clonotype turned up a few times. The V and J genes are TRBV28 and TRBJ2-5, with D unclear. Germline V gene data show CDR1 as MDHEN and CDR2 as SYDVKM. This CDR3 is 15 amino acids long. Deletions cut 3 bases from V and 5 bases from J, with 16 bases between. CDR3 sequence: CASSLFSGFQETQYF. DNA for the CDR3: TGTGCCAGCAGTTTGTTTAGTGGGTTTCAGGAGACCCAGTACTTC.

This clonotype was seen repeatedly, ten times or more. The chain has TRBV3-1 and TRBJ2-7; D is perhaps TRBD2 (6 bases). Germline-derived CDR1 and CDR2 are LGHDT and YNNKEL (reference sequence). The CDR3 extends over 14 amino acids. The germline V and J ends were trimmed by 1 base and 3 bases, with 10 bases remaining between them. CDR3 coding DNA: TGTGCCAGCAGCCAAGGACTAGTGCGCTACGAGCAGTACTTC. Translation gives CASSQGLVRYEQYF.

Only a few counts were recorded for this clonotype. The chain links TRBV6-5 to TRBJ2-3, with unresolved D. The CDR3 is made up of 17 amino acids. With 7 bases removed from V and 0 bases from J, the gap between germline ends came to 20 bases. Germline V gives CDR1 MNHEY, CDR2 SVGAGI. The CDR3 protein is CASTRKYPQFSTDTQYF. CDR3 sequence (DNA): TGTGCCAGCACCCGAAAATATCCACAGTTTAGCACAGATACGCAGTATTTT.

This clonotype was seen a few times. This chain connects TRBV6-5 to TRBJ1-1; maybe TRBD1 (6 bases). Germline V gives CDR1 MNHEY, CDR2 SVGAGI. V was shortened by 6 bases and J by 7 bases, with 12 bases between the two germline ends. The CDR3 is 12 amino acids. This CDR3 is CASRLGQREAFF. The CDR3 bases are TGTGCCAGCAGATTAGGACAGCGTGAAGCTTTCTTT.

This clonotype occurred many times. This chain joins TRBV2 and TRBJ1-1; D might be TRBD1 (5 bases). The CDR3 consists of 14 residues. V was pared by 7 bases and J by 0 bases, with 12 bases between. CDR1 SNHLY and CDR2 FYNNEI come from the germline V gene. CDR3 protein: CASIRTRVNTEAFF. The CDR3 coding sequence is TGTGCCAGCATTAGGACACGGGTGAACACTGAAGCTTTCTTT.

This clonotype has only a few counts. The chain recombines TRBV7-2 with TRBJ2-3, with unresolved D. The germline CDR1 and CDR2 sequences are SGHTA and FQGNSA. Trimming cost V 5 bases and J 0 bases, with 12 bases left between them. The CDR3 totals 15 residues. CDR3 residues: CASSGELPSTDTQYF. The CDR3 DNA follows: TGTGCCAGCAGCGGGGAACTACCAAGCACAGATACGCAGTATTTT.

This chain links TRBV5-1 with TRBJ1-2; D gene uncertain. Trimming removed 0 bases at V and 3 bases at J, with 6 bases between. This CDR3 is built from 13 residues. Germline V gives CDR1 SGHRS, CDR2 YFSETQ. The CDR3 nucleotides read TGCGCCAGCAGCTTGGAAGGATACTATGGCTACACCTTC. Its protein is CASSLEGYYGYTF.